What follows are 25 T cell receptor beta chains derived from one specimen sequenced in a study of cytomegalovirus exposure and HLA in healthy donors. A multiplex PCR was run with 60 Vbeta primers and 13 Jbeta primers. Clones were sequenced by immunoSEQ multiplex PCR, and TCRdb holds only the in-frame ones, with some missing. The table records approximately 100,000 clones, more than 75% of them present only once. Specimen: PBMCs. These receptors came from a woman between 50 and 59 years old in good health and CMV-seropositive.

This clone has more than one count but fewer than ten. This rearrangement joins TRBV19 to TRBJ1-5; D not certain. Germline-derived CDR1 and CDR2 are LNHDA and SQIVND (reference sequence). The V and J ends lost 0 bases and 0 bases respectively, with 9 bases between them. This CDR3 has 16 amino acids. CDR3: CASSIEGRFSNQPQHF. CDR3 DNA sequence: TGTGCCAGTAGTATAGAGGGCAGGTTTAGCAATCAGCCCCAGCATTTT.

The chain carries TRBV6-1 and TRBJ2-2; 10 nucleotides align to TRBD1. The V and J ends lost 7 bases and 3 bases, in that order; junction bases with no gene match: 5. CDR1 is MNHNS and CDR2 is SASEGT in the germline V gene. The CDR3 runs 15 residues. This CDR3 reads CASIPTGGHTGELFF. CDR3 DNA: TGTGCCAGCATCCCGACAGGGGGCCACACCGGGGAGCTGTTTTTT.

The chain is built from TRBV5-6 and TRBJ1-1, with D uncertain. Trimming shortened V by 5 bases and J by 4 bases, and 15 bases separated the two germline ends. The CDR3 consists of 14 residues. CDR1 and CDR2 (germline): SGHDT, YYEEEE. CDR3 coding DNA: TGTGCCAGCAGACCCGCGGATGAGGTCACTGAAGCTTTCTTT. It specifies CASRPADEVTEAFF.

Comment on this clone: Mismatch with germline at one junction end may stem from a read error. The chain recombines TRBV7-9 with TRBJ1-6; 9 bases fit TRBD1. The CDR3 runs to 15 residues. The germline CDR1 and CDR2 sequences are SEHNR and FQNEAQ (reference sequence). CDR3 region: CSSSPPGQGSSPLHF. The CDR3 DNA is TGTTCCAGCAGCCCCCCGGGACAGGGTAGTTCACCCCTCCACTTT.

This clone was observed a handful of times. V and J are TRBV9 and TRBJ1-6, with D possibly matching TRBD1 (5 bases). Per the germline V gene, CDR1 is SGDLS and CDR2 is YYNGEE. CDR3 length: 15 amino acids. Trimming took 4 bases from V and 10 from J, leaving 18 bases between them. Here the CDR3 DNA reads TGTGCCAGCAGCCCCCAGGGCGGGGCGCGGTCACCCCTCCACTTT. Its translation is CASSPQGGARSPLHF.

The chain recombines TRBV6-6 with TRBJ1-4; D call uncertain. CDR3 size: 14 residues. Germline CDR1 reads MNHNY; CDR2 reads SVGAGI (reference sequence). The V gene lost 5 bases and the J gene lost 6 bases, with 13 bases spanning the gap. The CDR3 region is CASSVRRADEKLFF. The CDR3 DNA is TGTGCCAGCAGTGTGAGGAGGGCGGATGAAAAACTGTTTTTT.

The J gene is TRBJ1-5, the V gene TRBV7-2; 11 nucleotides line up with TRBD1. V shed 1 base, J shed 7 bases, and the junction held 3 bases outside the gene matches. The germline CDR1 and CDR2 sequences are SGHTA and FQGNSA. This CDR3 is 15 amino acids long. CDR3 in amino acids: CASSLGTGGSQPQHF. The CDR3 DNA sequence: TGTGCCAGCAGCTTAGGGACAGGGGGCAGCCAGCCCCAGCATTTT.

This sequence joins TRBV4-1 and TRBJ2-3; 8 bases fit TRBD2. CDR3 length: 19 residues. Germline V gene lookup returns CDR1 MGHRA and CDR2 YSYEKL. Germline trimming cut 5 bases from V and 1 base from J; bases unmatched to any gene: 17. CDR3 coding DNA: TGCGCCAGCAGCAACGGGCCCGGGGAGCGGGGGCGTCGCACAGATACGCAGTATTTT. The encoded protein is CASSNGPGERGRRTDTQYF.

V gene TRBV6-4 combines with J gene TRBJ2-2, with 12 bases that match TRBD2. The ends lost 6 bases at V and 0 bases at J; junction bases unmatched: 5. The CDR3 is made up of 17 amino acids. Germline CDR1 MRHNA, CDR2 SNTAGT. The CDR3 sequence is CASSQLAGGSNTGELFF. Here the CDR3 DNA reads TGTGCCAGCAGCCAACTAGCGGGGGGCTCGAACACCGGGGAGCTGTTTTTT.

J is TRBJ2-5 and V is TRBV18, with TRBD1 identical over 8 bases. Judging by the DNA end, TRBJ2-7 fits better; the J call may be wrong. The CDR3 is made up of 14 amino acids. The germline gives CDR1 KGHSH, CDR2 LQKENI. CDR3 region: CASSTAGGKYEQYF. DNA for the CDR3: TGTGCCAGCTCCACGGCAGGGGGCAAGTACGAGCAGTACTTC.

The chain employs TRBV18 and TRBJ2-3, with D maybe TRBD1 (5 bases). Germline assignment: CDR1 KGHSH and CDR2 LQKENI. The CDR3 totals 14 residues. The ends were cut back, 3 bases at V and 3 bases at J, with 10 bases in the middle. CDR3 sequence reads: CASSPRSGTDTQYF. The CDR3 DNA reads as TGTGCCAGCTCACCGCGTTCAGGGACAGATACGCAGTATTTT.

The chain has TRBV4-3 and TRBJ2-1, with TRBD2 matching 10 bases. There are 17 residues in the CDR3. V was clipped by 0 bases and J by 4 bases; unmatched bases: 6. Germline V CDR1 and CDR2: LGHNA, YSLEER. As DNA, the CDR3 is TGCGCCAGCAGCCAAGATTCTAGCGGGGGAGCTTACAATGAGCAGTTCTTC. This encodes CASSQDSSGGAYNEQFF.

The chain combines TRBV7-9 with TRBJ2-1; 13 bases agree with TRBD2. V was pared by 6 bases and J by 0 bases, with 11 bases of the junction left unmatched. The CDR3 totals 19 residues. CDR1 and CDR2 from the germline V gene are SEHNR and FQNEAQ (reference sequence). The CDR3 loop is CASSLTSGGRILSYNEQFF. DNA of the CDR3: TGTGCCAGCAGTCTGACTAGCGGGGGGCGTATTCTCTCCTACAATGAGCAGTTCTTC.

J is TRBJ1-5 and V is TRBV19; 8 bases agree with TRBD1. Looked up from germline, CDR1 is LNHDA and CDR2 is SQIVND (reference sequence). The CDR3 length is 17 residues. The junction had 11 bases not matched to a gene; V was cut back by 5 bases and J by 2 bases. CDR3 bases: TGTGCCAGTAGTCTGGGGACAGGTACGGTCGGCAATCAGCCCCAGCATTTT. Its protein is CASSLGTGTVGNQPQHF.

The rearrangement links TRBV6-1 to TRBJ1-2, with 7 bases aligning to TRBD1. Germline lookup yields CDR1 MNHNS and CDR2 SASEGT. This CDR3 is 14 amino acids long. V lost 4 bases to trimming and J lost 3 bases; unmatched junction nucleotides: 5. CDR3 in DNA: TGTGCCAGCAGTGGGGGACAGACCTACTATGGCTACACCTTC. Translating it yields CASSGGQTYYGYTF.

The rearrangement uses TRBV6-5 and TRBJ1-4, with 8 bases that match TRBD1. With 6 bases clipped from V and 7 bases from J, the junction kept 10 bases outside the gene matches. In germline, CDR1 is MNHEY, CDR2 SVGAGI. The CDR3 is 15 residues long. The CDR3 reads CASSRQTGVIEKLFF. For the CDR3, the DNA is TGTGCCAGCAGCCGACAGACAGGGGTAATTGAAAAACTGTTTTTT.

The CDR3 sequence is CASSGQTGNTGSNQPQHF. In nucleotides, the CDR3 is TGTGCCAGCAGTGGGCAAACAGGGAATACGGGCAGCAATCAGCCCCAGCATTTT. The V call is TRBV25-1, the J call TRBJ1-5, with a possible D match to TRBD1 (6 bases). Trimming cost V 4 bases and J 1 base, with 20 bases left between them. The V gene's germline CDR1 is MGHDK and CDR2 SYGVNS. This CDR3 spans 18 amino acids.

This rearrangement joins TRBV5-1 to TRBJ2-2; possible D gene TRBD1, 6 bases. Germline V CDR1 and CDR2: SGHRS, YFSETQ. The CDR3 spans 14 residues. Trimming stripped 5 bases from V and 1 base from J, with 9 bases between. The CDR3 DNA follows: TGCGCCAGCAGTTCGGGACAGAACACCGGGGAGCTGTTTTTT. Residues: CASSSGQNTGELFF.

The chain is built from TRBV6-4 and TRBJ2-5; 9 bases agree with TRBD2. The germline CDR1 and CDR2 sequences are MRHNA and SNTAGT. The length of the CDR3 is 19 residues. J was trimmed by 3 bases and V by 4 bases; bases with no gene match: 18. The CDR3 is CASSVAEGVAGANEETQYF. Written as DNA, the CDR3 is TGTGCCAGCAGTGTCGCCGAGGGAGTAGCGGGGGCCAATGAAGAGACCCAGTACTTC.

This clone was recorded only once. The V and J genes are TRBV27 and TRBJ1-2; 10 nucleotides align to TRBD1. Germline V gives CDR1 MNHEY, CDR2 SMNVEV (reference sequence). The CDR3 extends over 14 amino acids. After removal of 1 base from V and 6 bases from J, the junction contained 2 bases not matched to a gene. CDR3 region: CASSLLGQGNGYTF. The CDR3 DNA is TGTGCCAGCAGTTTATTGGGACAGGGGAATGGCTACACCTTC.

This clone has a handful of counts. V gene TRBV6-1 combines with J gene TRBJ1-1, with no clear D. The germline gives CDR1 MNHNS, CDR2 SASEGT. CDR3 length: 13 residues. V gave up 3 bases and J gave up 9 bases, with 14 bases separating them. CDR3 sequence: CASSERPPVKAFF. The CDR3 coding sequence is TGTGCCAGCAGTGAGAGGCCCCCTGTGAAAGCTTTCTTT.

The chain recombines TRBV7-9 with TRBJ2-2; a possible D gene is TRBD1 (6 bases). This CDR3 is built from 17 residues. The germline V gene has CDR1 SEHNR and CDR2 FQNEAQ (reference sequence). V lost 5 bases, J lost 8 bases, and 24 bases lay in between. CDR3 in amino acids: CASSPLQGKLGTGELFF. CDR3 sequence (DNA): TGTGCCAGCAGCCCCCTACAGGGAAAACTGGGCACGGGGGAGCTGTTTTTT.

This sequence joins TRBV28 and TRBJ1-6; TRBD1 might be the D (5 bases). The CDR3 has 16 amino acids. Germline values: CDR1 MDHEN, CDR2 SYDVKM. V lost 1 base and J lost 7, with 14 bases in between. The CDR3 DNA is TGTGCCAGCAGTTTATCGGCAGGGATTGGCAATTCACCCCTCCACTTT. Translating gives CASSLSAGIGNSPLHF.

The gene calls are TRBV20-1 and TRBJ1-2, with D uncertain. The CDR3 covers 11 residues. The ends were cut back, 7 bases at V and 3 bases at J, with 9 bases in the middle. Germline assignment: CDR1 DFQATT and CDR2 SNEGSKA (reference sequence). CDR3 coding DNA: TGCAGTGTGCGGGCAGACTATGGCTACACCTTC. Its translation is CSVRADYGYTF.

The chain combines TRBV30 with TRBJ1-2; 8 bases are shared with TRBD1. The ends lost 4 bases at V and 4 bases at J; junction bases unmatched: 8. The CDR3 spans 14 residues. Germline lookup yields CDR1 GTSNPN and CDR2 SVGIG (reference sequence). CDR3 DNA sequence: TGTGCCTGGAATGACAGGGGTGGGGTCTATGGCTACACCTTC. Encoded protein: CAWNDRGGVYGYTF. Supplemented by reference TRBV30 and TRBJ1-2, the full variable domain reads SQTIHQWPATLVQPVGSPLSLECTVEGTSNPNLYWYRQAAGRGLQLLFYSVGIGQISSEVPQNLSASRPQDRQFILSSKKLLLSDSGFYLCAWNDRGGVYGYTFGSGTRLTVV.